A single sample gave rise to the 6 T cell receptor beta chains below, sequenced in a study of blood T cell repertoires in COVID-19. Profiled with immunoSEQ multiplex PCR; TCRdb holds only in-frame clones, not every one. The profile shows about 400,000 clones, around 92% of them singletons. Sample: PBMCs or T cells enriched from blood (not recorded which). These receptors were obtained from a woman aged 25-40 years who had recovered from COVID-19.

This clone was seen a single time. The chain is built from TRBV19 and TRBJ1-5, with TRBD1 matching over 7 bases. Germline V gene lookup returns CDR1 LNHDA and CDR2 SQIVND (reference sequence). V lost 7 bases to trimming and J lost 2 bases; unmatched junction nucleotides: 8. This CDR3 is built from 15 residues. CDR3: CASTLPGQGNQPQHF. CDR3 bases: TGTGCCAGTACCCTTCCCGGACAGGGCAATCAGCCCCAGCATTTT.

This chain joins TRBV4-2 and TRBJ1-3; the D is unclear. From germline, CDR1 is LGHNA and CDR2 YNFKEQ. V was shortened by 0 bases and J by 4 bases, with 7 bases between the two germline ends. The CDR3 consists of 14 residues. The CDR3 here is CASSQDISGNTIYF. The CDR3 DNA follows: TGTGCCAGCAGCCAAGACATTTCCGGAAACACCATATATTTT.

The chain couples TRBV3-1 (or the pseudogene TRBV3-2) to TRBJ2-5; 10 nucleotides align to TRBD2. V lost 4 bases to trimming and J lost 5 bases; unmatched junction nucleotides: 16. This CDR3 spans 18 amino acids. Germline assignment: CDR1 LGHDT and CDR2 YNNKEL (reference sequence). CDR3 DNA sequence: TGTGCCAGCAGCCCCGTTTTGGGGGTAGCGGGGGGATACGAGACCCAGTACTTC. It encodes CASSPVLGVAGGYETQYF.

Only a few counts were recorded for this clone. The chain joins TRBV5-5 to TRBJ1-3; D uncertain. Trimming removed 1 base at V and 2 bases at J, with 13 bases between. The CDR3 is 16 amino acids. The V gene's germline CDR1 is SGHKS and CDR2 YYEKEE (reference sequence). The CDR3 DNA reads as TGTGCCAGCAGCTTGTGGGCAGGCTCGCCTGGAAACACCATATATTTT. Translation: CASSLWAGSPGNTIYF.

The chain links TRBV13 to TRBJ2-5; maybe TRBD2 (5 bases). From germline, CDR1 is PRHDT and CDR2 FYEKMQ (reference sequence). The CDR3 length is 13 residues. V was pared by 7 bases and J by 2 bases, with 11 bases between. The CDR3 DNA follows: TGTGCCAGCACAAAGCGGAAACAAGAGACCCAGTACTTC. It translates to CASTKRKQETQYF.

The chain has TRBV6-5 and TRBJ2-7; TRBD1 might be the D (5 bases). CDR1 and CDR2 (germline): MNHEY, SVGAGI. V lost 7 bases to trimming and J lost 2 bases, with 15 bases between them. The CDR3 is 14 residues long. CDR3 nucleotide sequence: TGTGCCAGCATCCAGGGATTGGGCCCCTACGAGCAGTACTTC. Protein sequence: CASIQGLGPYEQYF.